The clone carrying this T cell receptor beta chain was seen more than once but under ten times. What it binds is unknown. This specimen comes from a study of blood T cells in healthy people across ages. Study observations and caveats: Per-million-T-cell TCR beta diversity fell roughly linearly with age. Fewer expanded clones and more diversity marked long-lived versus aged donors.

The authors ran a second PCR of about 7 to 12 cycles using a sample-barcoded 5' primer and a J-beta primer mix. TCRdb processed the 5' RACE reads anew with MiXCR; each CDR3 protein has one entry. In the table there are roughly 1.5 million distinct CDR3 sequences, about 45% of which are singletons. With 6 bases clipped from V and 5 bases from J, the junction kept 8 bases outside the gene matches. The CDR3 is 14 amino acids. The germline V gene encodes CDR1 MNHEY and CDR2 SVGAGI. This receptor was taken from a woman younger than 35 in good health. Sample: blood. The chain has TRBV6-5 and TRBJ2-7; 9 nucleotides agree with TRBD1. CDR3 loop: CASRRQGGKNEQYF. The CDR3 region has the DNA TGTGCCAGCAGGCGACAGGGGGGAAAGAACGAGCAGTACTTC.